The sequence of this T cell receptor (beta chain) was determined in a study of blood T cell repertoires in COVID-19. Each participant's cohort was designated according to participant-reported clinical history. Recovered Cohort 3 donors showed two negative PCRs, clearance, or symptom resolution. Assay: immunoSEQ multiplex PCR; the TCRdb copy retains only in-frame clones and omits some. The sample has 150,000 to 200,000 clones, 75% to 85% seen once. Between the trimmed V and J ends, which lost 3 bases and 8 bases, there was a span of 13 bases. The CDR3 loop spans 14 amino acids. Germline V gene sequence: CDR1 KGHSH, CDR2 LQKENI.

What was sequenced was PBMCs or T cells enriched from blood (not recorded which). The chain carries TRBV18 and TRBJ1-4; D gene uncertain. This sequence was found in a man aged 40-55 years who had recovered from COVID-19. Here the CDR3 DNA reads TGTGCCAGCTCACCTCCGAGGGATGGGGAAAAACTGTTTTTT. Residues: CASSPPRDGEKLFF. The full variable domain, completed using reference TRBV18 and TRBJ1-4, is NAGVMQNPRHLVRRRGQEARLRCSPMKGHSHVYWYRQLPEEGLKFMVYLQKENIIDESGMPKERFSAEFPKEGPSILRIQQVVRGDSAAYFCASSPPRDGEKLFFGSGTQLSVL.